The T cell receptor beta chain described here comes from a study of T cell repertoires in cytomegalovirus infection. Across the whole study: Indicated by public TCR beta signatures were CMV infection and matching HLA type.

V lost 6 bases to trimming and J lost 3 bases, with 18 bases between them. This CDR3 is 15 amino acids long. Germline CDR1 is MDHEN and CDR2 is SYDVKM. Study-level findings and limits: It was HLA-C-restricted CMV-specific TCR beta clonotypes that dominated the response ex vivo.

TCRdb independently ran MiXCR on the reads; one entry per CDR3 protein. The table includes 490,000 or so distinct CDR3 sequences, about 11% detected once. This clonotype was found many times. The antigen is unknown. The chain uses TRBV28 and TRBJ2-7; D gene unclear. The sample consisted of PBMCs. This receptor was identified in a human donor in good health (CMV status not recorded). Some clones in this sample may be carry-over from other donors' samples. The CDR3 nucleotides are TGTGCCAGCAGCCCCCCTCGAGCCCAGTACTACGAGCAGTACTTC. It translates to CASSPPRAQYYEQYF.